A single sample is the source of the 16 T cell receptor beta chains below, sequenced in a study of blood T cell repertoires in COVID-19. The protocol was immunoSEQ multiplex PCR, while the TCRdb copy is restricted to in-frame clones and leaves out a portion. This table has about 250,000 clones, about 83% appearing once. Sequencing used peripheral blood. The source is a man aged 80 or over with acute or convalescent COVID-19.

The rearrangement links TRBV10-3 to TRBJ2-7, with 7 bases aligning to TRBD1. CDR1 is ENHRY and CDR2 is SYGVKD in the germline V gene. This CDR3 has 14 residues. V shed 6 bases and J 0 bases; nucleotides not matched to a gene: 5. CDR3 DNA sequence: TGTGCCATCAGGGGGACAGCCAACTCCTACGAGCAGTACTTC. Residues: CAIRGTANSYEQYF.

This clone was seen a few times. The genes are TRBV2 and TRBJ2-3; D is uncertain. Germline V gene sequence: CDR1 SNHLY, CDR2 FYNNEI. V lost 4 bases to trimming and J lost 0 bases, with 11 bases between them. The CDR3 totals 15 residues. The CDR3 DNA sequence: TGTGCCAGCAGTGCGGAGATAACTAGCACAGATACGCAGTATTTT. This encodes CASSAEITSTDTQYF.

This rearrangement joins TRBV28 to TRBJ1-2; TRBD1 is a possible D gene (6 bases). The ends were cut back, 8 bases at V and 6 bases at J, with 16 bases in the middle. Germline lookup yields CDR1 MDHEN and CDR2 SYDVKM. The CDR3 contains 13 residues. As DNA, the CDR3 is TGTGCCAGCGGAAGCTTAGGGGGAGATGGCTACACCTTC. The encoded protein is CASGSLGGDGYTF.

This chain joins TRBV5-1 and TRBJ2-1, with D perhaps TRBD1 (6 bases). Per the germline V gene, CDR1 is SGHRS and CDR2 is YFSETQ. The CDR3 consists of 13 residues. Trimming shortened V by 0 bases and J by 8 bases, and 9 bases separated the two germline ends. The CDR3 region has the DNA TGCGCCAGCAGCTTGGACAGGGTTGATGAGCAGTTCTTC. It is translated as CASSLDRVDEQFF.

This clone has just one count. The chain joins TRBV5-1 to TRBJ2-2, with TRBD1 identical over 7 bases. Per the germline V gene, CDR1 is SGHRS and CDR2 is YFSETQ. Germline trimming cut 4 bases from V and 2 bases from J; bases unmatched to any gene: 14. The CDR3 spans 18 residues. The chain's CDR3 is CASSLEKDRSLNTGELFF. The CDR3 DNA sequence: TGCGCCAGCAGCCTAGAGAAGGACAGGAGCCTTAACACCGGGGAGCTGTTTTTT. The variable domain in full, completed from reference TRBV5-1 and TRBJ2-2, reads KAGVTQTPRYLIKTRGQQVTLSCSPISGHRSVSWYQQTPGQGLQFLFEYFSETQRNKGNFPGRFSGRQFSNSRSEMNVSTLELGDSALYLCASSLEKDRSLNTGELFFGEGSRLTVL.

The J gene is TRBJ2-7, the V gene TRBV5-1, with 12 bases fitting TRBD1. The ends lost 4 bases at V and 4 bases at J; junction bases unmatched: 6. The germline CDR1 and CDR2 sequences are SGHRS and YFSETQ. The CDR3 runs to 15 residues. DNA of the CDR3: TGCGCCAGCAGCCCGGGGACAGGGGGCCGGTACGAGCAGTACTTC. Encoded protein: CASSPGTGGRYEQYF.

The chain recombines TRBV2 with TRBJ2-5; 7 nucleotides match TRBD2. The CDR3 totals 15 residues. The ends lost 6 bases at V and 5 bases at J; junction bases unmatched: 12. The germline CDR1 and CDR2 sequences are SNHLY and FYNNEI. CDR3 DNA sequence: TGTGCCAGCAGGGGGACCTGGCGGCGGGGGGAGACCCAGTACTTC. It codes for CASRGTWRRGETQYF.

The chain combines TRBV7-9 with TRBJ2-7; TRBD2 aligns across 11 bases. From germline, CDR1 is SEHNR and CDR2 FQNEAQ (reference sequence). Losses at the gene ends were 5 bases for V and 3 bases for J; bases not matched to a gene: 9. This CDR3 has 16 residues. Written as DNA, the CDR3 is TGTGCCAGCAGCCCACTAGCGGGAGATGGGGGCTACGAGCAGTACTTC. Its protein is CASSPLAGDGGYEQYF.

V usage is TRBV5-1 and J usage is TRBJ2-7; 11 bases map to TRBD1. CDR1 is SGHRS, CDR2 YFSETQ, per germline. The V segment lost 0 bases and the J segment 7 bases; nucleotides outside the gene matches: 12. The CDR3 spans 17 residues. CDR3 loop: CASSLEPRTGGLGEQYF. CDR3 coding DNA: TGCGCCAGCAGCTTGGAGCCCAGGACAGGGGGCTTAGGTGAGCAGTACTTC.

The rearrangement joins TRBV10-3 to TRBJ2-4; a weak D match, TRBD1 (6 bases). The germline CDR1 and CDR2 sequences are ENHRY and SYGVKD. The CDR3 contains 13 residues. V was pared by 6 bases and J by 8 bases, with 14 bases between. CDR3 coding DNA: TGTGCCATCAGCGCCGGGACACGTGACATTCAGTACTTC. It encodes CAISAGTRDIQYF.

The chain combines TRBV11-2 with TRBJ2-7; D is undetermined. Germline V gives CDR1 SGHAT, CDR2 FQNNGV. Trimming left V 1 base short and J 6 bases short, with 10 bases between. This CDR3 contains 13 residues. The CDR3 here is CASSLVRSGEQYF. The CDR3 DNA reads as TGTGCCAGCAGCTTAGTCAGGTCCGGCGAGCAGTACTTC.

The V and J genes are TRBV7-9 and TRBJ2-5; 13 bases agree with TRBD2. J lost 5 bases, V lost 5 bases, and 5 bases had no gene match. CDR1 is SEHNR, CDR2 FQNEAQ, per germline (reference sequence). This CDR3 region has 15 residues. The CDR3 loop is CASSPGLAGDETQYF. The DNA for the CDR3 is TGTGCCAGCAGCCCAGGACTAGCGGGGGATGAGACCCAGTACTTC.

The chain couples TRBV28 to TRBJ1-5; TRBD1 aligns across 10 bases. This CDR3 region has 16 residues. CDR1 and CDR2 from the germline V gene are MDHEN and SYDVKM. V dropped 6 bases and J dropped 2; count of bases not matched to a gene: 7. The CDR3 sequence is CASRDRGRMRNQPQHF. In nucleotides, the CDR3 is TGTGCCAGCAGAGACAGGGGGCGGATGCGCAATCAGCCCCAGCATTTT. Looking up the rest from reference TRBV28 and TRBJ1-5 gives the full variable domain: DVKVTQSSRYLVKRTGEKVFLECVQDMDHENMFWYRQDPGLGLRLIYFSYDVKMKEKGDIPEGYSVSREKKERFSLILESASTNQTSMYLCASRDRGRMRNQPQHFGDGTRLSIL.

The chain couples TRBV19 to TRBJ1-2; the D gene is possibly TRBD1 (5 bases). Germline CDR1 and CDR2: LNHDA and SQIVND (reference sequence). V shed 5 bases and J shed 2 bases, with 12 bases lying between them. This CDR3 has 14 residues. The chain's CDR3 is CASSGQSGNYGYTF. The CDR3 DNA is TGTGCCAGTAGTGGCCAGTCAGGGAACTATGGCTACACCTTC.

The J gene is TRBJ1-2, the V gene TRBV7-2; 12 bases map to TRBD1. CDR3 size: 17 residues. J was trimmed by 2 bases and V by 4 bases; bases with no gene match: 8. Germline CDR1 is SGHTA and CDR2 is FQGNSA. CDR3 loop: CASSWGTGGISNYGYTF. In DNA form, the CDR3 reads TGTGCCAGCAGCTGGGGGACAGGGGGCATATCGAACTATGGCTACACCTTC.

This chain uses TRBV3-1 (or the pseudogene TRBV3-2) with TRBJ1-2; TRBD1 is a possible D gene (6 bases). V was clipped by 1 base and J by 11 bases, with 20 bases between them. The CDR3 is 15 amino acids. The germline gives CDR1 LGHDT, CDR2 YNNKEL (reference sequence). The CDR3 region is CASSQGGGPAIGYTF. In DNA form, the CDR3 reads TGTGCCAGCAGCCAAGGGGGGGGCCCGGCTATAGGGTACACCTTC.